This TCR beta chain originates from a study of T-cell memory formation after mild COVID-19. This clonotype was seen a handful of times. The CDR3 runs to 16 residues. V gave up 5 bases and J gave up 8 bases; unmatched junction bases: 14. TCRdb re-analysed the 5' RACE reads in MiXCR, keeping a single row per CDR3 protein. The sample consists of some 300,000 distinct CDR3 sequences, less than 25% of them appearing once. The chain combines TRBV12-3 or TRBV12-4 with TRBJ2-4; TRBD2 aligns across 8 bases. What was sequenced was PBMCs or a T cell subset sorted from them (not recorded which). This clonotype was obtained from a young man who had mild COVID-19 (a few samples of this study predate the infection). Cell type and time point are not known. The CDR3 loop reads CASSRRRGGSTDIQYF. In DNA, the CDR3 is TGTGCCAGCAGTCGCCGCCGGGGGGGGTCGACTGACATTCAGTACTTC.